This T cell receptor (beta chain) was sequenced for a study of technical replicates of blood from a few donors. Profiled with immunoSEQ multiplex PCR; TCRdb holds only in-frame clones, not every one. The table records 56,000 or so clones, about 96% of them present only once. Germline CDR1 is ENHRY and CDR2 is SYGVKD. The CDR3 covers 19 residues. V was clipped by 5 bases and J by 2 bases; unmatched bases: 16. Material: PBMCs. The chain links TRBV10-3 to TRBJ2-5, with 11 positions matching TRBD2. The sequence derives from a human donor in good health. Some clones in this sample may be carry-over from other donors' samples. CDR3 coding DNA: TGTGCCATCAGTAACCACCCGGGACTAGCGGAAAAGGCGCAAGAGACCCAGTACTTC. It codes for CAISNHPGLAEKAQETQYF.